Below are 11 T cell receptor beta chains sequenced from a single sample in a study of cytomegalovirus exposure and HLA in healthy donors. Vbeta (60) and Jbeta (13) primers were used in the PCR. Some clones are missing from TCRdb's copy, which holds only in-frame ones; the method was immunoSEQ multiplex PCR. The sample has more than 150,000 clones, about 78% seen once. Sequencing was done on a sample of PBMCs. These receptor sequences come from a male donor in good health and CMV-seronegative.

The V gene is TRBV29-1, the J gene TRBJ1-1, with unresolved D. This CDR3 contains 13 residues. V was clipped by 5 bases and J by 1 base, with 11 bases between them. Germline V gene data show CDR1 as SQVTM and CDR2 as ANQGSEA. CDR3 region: CSVTSPQNTEAFF. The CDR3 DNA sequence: TGCAGCGTTACATCGCCTCAGAACACTGAAGCTTTCTTT.

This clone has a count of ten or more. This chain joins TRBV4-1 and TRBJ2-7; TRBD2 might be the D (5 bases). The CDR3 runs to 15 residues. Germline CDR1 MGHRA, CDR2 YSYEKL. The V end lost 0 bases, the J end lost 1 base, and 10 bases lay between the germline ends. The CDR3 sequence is CASSQEDSGSYEQYF. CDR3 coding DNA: TGCGCCAGCAGCCAAGAGGACTCAGGATCCTACGAGCAGTACTTC.

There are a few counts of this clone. CDR3 loop: CASSYPDRRNGYTF. Written as DNA, the CDR3 is TGTGCCAGCAGTTATCCCGACAGGAGGAATGGCTACACCTTC. The V and J genes are TRBV6-1 and TRBJ1-2; a possible D gene is TRBD1 (6 bases). Germline CDR1 and CDR2: MNHNS and SASEGT. The CDR3 covers 14 residues. Trimming removed 5 bases from V and 6 bases from J, with 16 bases in between.

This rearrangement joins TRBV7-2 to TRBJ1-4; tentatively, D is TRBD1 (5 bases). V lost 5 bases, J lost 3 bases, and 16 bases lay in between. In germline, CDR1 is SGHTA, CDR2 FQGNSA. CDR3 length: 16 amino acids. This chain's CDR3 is CASSPAWGRANEKLFF. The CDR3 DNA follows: TGTGCCAGCAGCCCCGCCTGGGGCCGGGCTAATGAAAAACTGTTTTTT.

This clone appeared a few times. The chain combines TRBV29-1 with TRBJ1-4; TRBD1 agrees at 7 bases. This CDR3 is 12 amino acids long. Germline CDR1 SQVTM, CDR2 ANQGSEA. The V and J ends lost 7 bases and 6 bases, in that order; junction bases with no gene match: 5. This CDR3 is CSARGTDEKLFF. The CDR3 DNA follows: TGCAGCGCCCGGGGGACAGATGAAAAACTGTTTTTT.

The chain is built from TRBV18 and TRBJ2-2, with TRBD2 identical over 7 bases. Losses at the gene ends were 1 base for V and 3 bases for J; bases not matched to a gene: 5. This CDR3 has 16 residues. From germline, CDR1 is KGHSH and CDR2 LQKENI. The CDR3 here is CASSPREGRDTGELFF. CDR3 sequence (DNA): TGTGCCAGCTCACCACGGGAGGGCCGGGACACCGGGGAGCTGTTTTTT. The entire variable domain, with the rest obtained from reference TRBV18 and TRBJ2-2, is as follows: NAGVMQNPRHLVRRRGQEARLRCSPMKGHSHVYWYRQLPEEGLKFMVYLQKENIIDESGMPKERFSAEFPKEGPSILRIQQVVRGDSAAYFCASSPREGRDTGELFFGEGSRLTVL.

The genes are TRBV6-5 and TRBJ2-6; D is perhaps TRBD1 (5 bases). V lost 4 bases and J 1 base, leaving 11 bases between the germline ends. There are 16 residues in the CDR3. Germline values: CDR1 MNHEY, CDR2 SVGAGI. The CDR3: CASSSHQGSGANVLTF. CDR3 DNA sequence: TGTGCCAGCAGTTCACACCAGGGATCTGGGGCCAACGTCCTGACTTTC.

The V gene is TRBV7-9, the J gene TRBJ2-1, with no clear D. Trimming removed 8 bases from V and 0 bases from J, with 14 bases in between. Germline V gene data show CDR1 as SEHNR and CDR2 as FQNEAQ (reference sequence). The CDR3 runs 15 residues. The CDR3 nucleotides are TGTGCCAGCCCAATTTTGCCGAGCTCCTACAATGAGCAGTTCTTC. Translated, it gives CASPILPSSYNEQFF.

The chain's CDR3 is CASSLSGSGVGQYF. The CDR3, as DNA: TGTGCCAGCAGCCTTAGCGGGAGTGGGGTTGGGCAGTACTTC. The rearrangement joins TRBV27 to TRBJ2-7, with 9 bases lining up with TRBD2. From germline, CDR1 is MNHEY and CDR2 SMNVEV (reference sequence). Losses at the gene ends were 6 bases for V and 9 bases for J; bases not matched to a gene: 12. The CDR3 runs to 14 residues.

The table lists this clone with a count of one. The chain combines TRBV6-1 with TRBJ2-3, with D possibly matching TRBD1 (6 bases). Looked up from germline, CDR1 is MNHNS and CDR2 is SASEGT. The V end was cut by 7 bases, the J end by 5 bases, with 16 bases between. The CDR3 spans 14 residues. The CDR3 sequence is CASKSGQGKDTQYF. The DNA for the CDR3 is TGTGCCAGCAAGTCAGGGCAGGGGAAAGATACGCAGTATTTT.

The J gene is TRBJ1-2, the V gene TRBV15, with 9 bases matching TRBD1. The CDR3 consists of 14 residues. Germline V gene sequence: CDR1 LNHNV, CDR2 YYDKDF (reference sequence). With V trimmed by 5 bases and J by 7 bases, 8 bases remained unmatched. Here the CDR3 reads CATSGTQGAGGYTF. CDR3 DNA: TGTGCCACCAGCGGCACACAGGGGGCTGGTGGCTACACCTTC. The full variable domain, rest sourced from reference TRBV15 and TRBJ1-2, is DAMVIQNPRYQVTQFGKPVTLSCSQTLNHNVMYWYQQKSSQAPKLLFHYYDKDFNNEADTPDNFQSRRPNTSFCFLDIRSPGLGDTAMYLCATSGTQGAGGYTFGSGTRLTVV.